The rows below give T cell receptor beta chains drawn from one sample of a study of cytomegalovirus exposure and HLA in healthy donors. Clones were read by immunoSEQ multiplex PCR, and TCRdb kept only the in-frame ones, dropping some. The sample holds about 93,000 clones, around three quarters seen once. Input material: PBMCs. These receptors were obtained from a man between 25 and 39 years old in good health and CMV-seronegative. CDR3s include the opening cysteine and the closing phenylalanine or tryptophan. A D gene is named only where the DNA matches it firmly. Not all rows give a size; the values are once, few, many and, for expanded clones, a class.

TRBV19	NA	NA	TRBJ1-2	CASSTDRTNYGYTF	TGTGCCAGTAGCACTGACAGGACTAACTATGGCTACACCTTC
TRBV10-3	TRBD2	few	TRBJ2-1	CAISESPLAGGNEQFF	TGTGCCATCAGTGAGTCGCCACTAGCGGGGGGCAATGAGCAGTTCTTC
TRBV2	NA	NA	TRBJ1-6	CASSGAAKTSPLHF	TGTGCCAGCAGTGGGGCAGCTAAAACTTCACCCCTCCACTTT
TRBV19	NA	few	TRBJ2-3	CASNRLVGGDTQYF	TGTGCCAGTAACCGTCTAGTAGGTGGGGATACGCAGTATTTT
TRBV5-4	TRBD1	few	TRBJ1-6	CASSQDTGDNSPLHF	TGTGCCAGCAGCCAAGATACAGGGGATAATTCACCCCTCCACTTT
TRBV15	NA	NA	TRBJ1-2	CATSRDVDGIYGYTF	TGTGCCACCAGCAGAGATGTAGACGGGATCTATGGCTACACCTTC
TRBV5-4	TRBD2	NA	TRBJ2-1	CASSLGTSVVNEQFF	TGTGCCAGCAGCTTGGGGACTAGCGTAGTCAATGAGCAGTTCTTC
TRBV6-5	TRBD2	NA	TRBJ2-3	CASSYVAGAKTDTQYF	TGTGCCAGCAGTTACGTAGCGGGAGCCAAGACAGATACGCAGTATTTT
TRBV9	TRBD1	NA	TRBJ2-2	CASSMTGGYTGELFF	TGTGCCAGCAGCATGACAGGGGGCTACACCGGGGAGCTGTTTTTT
TRBV13	TRBD1	few	TRBJ1-2	CASSLGPQTGGYGYTF	TGTGCCAGCAGCTTAGGCCCTCAGACAGGGGGCTATGGCTACACCTTC
TRBV6-1	NA	NA	TRBJ2-3	CASRAGQTDTQYF	TGTGCCAGCAGAGCGGGACAAACAGATACGCAGTATTTT
TRBV6-6	NA	NA	TRBJ2-1	CASSAVEKYNEQFF	TGTGCCAGCAGTGCGGTGGAAAAATACAATGAGCAGTTCTTC
TRBV5-5	NA	few	TRBJ1-1	CASSLLQLNTEAFF	TGTGCCAGCAGCTTATTACAGTTGAACACTGAAGCTTTCTTT
TRBV18	NA	once	TRBJ2-3	CASSPPATSHTDTQYF	TGTGCCAGCTCACCACCGGCGACAAGCCACACAGATACGCAGTATTTT
TRBV2	TRBD2	NA	TRBJ2-5	CASSENSGRARETQYF	TGTGCCAGCAGTGAGAACTCCGGGAGGGCCCGAGAGACCCAGTACTTC
TRBV4-2	TRBD2	NA	TRBJ2-2	CASSQADTGGPYTGELFF	TGTGCCAGCAGCCAAGCGGATACGGGAGGGCCTTACACCGGGGAGCTGTTTTTT
TRBV6-1	TRBD1	NA	TRBJ2-1	CASSEPGQGPVDEQFF	TGTGCCAGCAGTGAACCGGGACAGGGGCCGGTTGATGAGCAGTTCTTC
TRBV29-1	TRBD1	NA	TRBJ2-7	CSVTIRDRGYEQYF	TGCAGCGTCACCATCCGGGACAGAGGCTACGAGCAGTACTTC
TRBV11-2	TRBD1	NA	TRBJ1-2	CASSLIYGQGYNYGYTF	TGTGCCAGCAGCCTTATATACGGACAGGGTTATAACTATGGCTACACCTTC
TRBV7-6	NA	NA	TRBJ2-1	CASSLARMDSSVSSYNEQFF	TGTGCCAGCAGCTTAGCGAGAATGGACAGCTCTGTAAGCTCCTACAATGAGCAGTTCTTC
TRBV7-2	NA	NA	TRBJ1-2	CASSFRGAPRYGYTF	TGTGCCAGCAGCTTCCGGGGGGCGCCCCGCTATGGCTACACCTTC
TRBV14	TRBD1	NA	TRBJ1-2	CASSLGTGTNYGYTF	TGTGCCAGCAGCCTTGGGACAGGGACTAACTATGGCTACACCTTC
TRBV9	TRBD1	few	TRBJ1-1	CASSARQGMNTEAFF	TGTGCCAGCAGCGCGAGACAGGGGATGAACACTGAAGCTTTCTTT
TRBV28	TRBD1	NA	TRBJ1-5	CATHRGFFVNQPQHF	TGTGCCACGCACAGGGGGTTTTTCGTAAATCAGCCCCAGCATTTT
TRBV27	TRBD1	NA	TRBJ1-2	CASSSGQGGGYTF	TGTGCCAGCAGTTCGGGACAGGGGGGGGGCTACACCTTC
TRBV29-1	NA	few	TRBJ1-1	CSAGGGSSEAFF	TGCAGCGCGGGAGGGGGGTCCAGCGAAGCTTTCTTT
TRBV6-5	TRBD1	NA	TRBJ1-2	CASSRTGENYGYTF	TGTGCCAGCAGTCGGACAGGAGAAAACTATGGCTACACCTTC
TRBV10-3	NA	NA	TRBJ2-3	CATTGNTDTQYF	TGTGCCACGACTGGCAACACAGATACGCAGTATTTT
TRBV6-1	TRBD1	few	TRBJ1-1	CASSVNRGLGAFF	TGTGCCAGCAGTGTCAACAGGGGCCTTGGGGCTTTCTTT
TRBV27	NA	NA	TRBJ1-1	CASQGTPNTEAFF	TGTGCCAGCCAGGGGACCCCGAACACTGAAGCTTTCTTT
TRBV5-1	NA	NA	TRBJ2-5	CASSLGSGDGETQYF	TGCGCCAGCAGCTTGGGATCGGGGGATGGGGAGACCCAGTACTTC
TRBV5-1	TRBD2	NA	TRBJ2-1	CASSIGTSLKLNEQFF	TGCGCCAGCAGCATAGGGACTAGCTTAAAACTCAATGAGCAGTTCTTC
TRBV10-3	TRBD2	few	TRBJ2-2	CAISVLAGRVGGELFF	TGTGCCATCAGTGTGCTAGCGGGGAGGGTCGGCGGGGAGCTGTTTTTT
TRBV15	NA	NA	TRBJ1-5	CATSRGQEYQPQHF	TGTGCCACCAGCAGAGGACAGGAATATCAGCCCCAGCATTTT
TRBV6-6	NA	NA	TRBJ2-3	CASSLYTDTQYF	TGTGCCAGCAGTCTATACACAGATACGCAGTATTTT
TRBV10-2	TRBD2	NA	TRBJ2-3	CASVSLALSTDTQYF	TGCGCCAGTGTATCACTAGCGCTTAGCACAGATACGCAGTATTTT
TRBV4-1	NA	few	TRBJ1-1	CASSQADRNTEAFF	TGCGCCAGCAGCCAAGCCGACAGGAACACTGAAGCTTTCTTT
TRBV5-1	NA	NA	TRBJ1-2	CASSLDGAAYGYTF	TGCGCCAGCAGCTTGGATGGGGCGGCCTATGGCTACACCTTC
TRBV2	TRBD1	few	TRBJ1-2	CASRPSRDRYGYTF	TGTGCCAGCAGACCCAGCCGGGACAGATATGGCTACACCTTC
TRBV7-9	NA	NA	TRBJ2-3	CASRRTDYTDTQYF	TGTGCCAGCAGGCGGACAGATTACACAGATACGCAGTATTTT
TRBV29-1	TRBD2	NA	TRBJ2-1	CSVEGLAGARANEQFF	TGCAGCGTAGAAGGACTAGCGGGAGCCCGAGCCAATGAGCAGTTCTTC
TRBV19	NA	NA	TRBJ1-5	CASSTATILQPQHF	TGTGCCAGTAGTACTGCTACGATTCTTCAGCCCCAGCATTTT
TRBV6-5	TRBD1	few	TRBJ1-2	CASSQDRGYGYTF	TGTGCCAGCAGCCAAGACAGGGGTTATGGCTACACCTTC
TRBV6-1	TRBD1	few	TRBJ2-2	CASSEGQGSGELFF	TGTGCCAGCAGTGAAGGACAGGGGTCCGGGGAGCTGTTTTTT
TRBV7-9	NA	NA	TRBJ2-7	CASSLAGGLEQYF	TGTGCCAGCAGCTTAGCGGGGGGGCTTGAGCAGTACTTC
TRBV2	TRBD2	few	TRBJ2-1	CASREVAGGYNEQFF	TGTGCCAGCAGAGAGGTAGCGGGAGGGTACAATGAGCAGTTCTTC
TRBV6-6	NA	NA	TRBJ1-1	CASGLGGTNTEAFF	TGTGCCAGCGGGTTGGGAGGAACGAACACTGAAGCTTTCTTT
TRBV19	TRBD1	NA	TRBJ1-2	CASRATGRDYGYTF	TGTGCCAGTAGGGCGACAGGGAGAGACTATGGCTACACCTTC
TRBV4-3	NA	NA	TRBJ1-1	CASSQDKYLNTEAFF	TGCGCCAGCAGCCAAGACAAATACTTGAACACTGAAGCTTTCTTT
TRBV29-1	TRBD2	NA	TRBJ2-7	CSVGGLAGGPYEQYF	TGCAGCGTTGGAGGGCTAGCGGGGGGGCCGTACGAGCAGTACTTC
TRBV11-2	NA	NA	TRBJ1-1	CASSTTLRVNTEAFF	TGTGCCAGCAGCACTACACTACGGGTGAACACTGAAGCTTTCTTT
TRBV5-6	NA	few	TRBJ1-3	CASSRRGSGNTIYF	TGTGCCAGCAGCCGACGGGGGTCTGGAAACACCATATATTTT
TRBV4-1	TRBD1	NA	TRBJ2-7	CASSQGAGTDEQYF	TGCGCCAGCAGCCAAGGCGCTGGGACAGACGAGCAGTACTTC
TRBV7-9	NA	NA	TRBJ1-2	CSSSLDGANYGYTF	TGTTCCAGCAGCTTAGACGGGGCTAACTATGGCTACACCTTC
TRBV11-2	NA	once	TRBJ2-1	CASSPEVSYNEQFF	TGTGCCAGCAGCCCCGAGGTCTCCTACAATGAGCAGTTCTTC
TRBV5-1	TRBD2	few	TRBJ2-5	CASSLNGAGGPEGPETQYF	TGCGCCAGCAGCTTGAATGGGGCGGGGGGGCCTGAGGGACCAGAGACCCAGTACTTC
TRBV7-9	NA	NA	TRBJ2-5	CASSLAGHLLGETQYF	TGTGCCAGCAGCCTTGCCGGACACTTACTCGGAGAGACCCAGTACTTC
TRBV5-5	NA	NA	TRBJ1-5	CASSLGGIEPQHF	TGTGCCAGCAGCTTAGGGGGTATTGAGCCCCAGCATTTT
TRBV6-5	TRBD1	few	TRBJ1-2	CASKVTGKYGYTF	TGTGCCAGCAAGGTGACAGGGAAGTATGGCTACACCTTC
TRBV27	NA	once	TRBJ2-7	CASSHSRMTGRFYEQYF	TGTGCCAGCAGTCACAGCCGAATGACAGGTCGGTTCTACGAGCAGTACTTC